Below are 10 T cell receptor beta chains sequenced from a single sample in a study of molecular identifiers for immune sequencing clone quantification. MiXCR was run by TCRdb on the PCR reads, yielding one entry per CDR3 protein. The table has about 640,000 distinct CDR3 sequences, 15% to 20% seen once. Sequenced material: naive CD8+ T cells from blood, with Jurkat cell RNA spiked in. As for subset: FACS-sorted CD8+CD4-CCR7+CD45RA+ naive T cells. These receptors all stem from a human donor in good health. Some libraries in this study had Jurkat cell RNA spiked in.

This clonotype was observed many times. CDR3 residues: CASSLGFGAGAYEQYF. CDR3 bases: TGTGCCAGCAGCTTAGGTTTTGGAGCAGGGGCCTACGAGCAGTACTTC. This chain links TRBV7-9 with TRBJ2-7; a possible D gene is TRBD1 (6 bases). Germline CDR1 SEHNR, CDR2 FQNEAQ (reference sequence). This CDR3 comprises 16 residues. V lost 1 base and J 2 bases, leaving 15 bases between the germline ends.

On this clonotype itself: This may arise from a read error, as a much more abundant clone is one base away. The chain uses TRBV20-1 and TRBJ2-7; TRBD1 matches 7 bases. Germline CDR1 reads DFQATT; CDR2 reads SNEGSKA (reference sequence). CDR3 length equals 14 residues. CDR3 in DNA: TGCAGTACTAGAGACAGGGCGACGTCCTACGAGCAGTACTTC. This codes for CSTRDRATSYEQYF.

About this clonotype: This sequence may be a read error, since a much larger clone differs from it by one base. Written as DNA, the CDR3 is TGCAGTGCTAAGGGTACATCATTTTACGAGCAGCACTTC. Translated: CSAKGTSFYEQHF. The chain joins TRBV20-1 to TRBJ2-7; D gene unclear. Germline V gene lookup returns CDR1 DFQATT and CDR2 SNEGSKA (reference sequence). The CDR3 length is 13 residues.

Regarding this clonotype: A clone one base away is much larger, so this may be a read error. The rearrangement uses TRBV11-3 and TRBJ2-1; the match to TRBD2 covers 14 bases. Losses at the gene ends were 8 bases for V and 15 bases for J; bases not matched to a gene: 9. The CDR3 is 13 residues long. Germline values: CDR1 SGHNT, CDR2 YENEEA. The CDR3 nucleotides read TGTGCCAGCGGCCAGGGACTAGCGGGAGTCCTGTTCTTC. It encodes CASGQGLAGVLFF. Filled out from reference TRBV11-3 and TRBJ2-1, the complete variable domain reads EAGVVQSPRYKIIEKKQPVAFWCNPISGHNTLYWYLQNLGQGPELLIRYENEEAVDDSQLPKDRFSAERLKGVDSTLKIQPAELGDSAVYLCASGQGLAGVLFFGPGTRLTVL.

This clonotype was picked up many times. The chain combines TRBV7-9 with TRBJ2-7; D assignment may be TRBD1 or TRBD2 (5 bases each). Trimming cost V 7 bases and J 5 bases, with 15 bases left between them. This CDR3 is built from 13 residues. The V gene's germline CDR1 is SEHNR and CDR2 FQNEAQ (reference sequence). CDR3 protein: CASMGVAINEQYF. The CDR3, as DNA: TGTGCCAGCATGGGGGTAGCGATCAACGAGCAGTACTTC.

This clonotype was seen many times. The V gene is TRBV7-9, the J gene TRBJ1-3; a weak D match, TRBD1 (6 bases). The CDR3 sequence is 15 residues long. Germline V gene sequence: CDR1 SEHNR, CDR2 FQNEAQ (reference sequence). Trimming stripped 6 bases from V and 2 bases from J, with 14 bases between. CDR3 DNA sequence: TGTGCCAGCAGGAAAGGGGGGGTCCCTGGAAACACCATATATTTT. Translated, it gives CASRKGGVPGNTIYF.

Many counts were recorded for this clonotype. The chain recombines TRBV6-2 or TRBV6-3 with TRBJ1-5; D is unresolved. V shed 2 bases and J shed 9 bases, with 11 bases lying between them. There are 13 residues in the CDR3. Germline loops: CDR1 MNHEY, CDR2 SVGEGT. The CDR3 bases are TGTGCCAGCAGTTACGTAGCCGTCGGGCCCCAGCATTTT. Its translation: CASSYVAVGPQHF.

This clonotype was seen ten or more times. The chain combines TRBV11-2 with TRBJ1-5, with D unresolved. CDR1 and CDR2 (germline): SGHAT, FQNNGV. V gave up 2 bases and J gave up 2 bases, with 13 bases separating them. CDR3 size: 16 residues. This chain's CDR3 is CASSLYGRQGNQPQHF. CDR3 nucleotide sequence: TGTGCCAGCAGCTTATATGGCCGACAAGGCAATCAGCCCCAGCATTTT.

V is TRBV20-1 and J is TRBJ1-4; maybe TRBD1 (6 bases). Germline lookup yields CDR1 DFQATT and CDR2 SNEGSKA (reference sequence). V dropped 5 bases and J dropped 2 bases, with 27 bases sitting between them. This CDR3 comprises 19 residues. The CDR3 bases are TGCAGTGCTCCCGAACCGGGCCCGCTACAGGGACGGACTAATGAAAAACTGTTTTTT. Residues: CSAPEPGPLQGRTNEKLFF.

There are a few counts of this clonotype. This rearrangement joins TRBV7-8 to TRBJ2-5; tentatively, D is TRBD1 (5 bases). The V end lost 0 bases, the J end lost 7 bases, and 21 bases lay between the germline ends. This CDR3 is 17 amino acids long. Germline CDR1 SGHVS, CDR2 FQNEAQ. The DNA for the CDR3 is TGTGCCAGCAGCTTAGCAGGCCCAGGGCAGGGTATGGGGACCCAGTACTTC. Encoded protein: CASSLAGPGQGMGTQYF.